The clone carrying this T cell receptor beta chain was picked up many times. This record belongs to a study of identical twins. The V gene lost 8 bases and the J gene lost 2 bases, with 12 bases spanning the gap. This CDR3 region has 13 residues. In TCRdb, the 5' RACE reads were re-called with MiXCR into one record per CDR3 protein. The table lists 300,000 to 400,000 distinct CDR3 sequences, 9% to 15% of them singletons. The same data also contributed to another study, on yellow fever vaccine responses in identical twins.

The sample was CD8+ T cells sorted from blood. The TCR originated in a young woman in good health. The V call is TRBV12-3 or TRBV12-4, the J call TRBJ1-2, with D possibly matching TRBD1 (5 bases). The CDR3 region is CASLRDLNYGYTF. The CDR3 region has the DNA TGTGCCAGCCTCCGGGACCTAAACTATGGCTACACCTTC.